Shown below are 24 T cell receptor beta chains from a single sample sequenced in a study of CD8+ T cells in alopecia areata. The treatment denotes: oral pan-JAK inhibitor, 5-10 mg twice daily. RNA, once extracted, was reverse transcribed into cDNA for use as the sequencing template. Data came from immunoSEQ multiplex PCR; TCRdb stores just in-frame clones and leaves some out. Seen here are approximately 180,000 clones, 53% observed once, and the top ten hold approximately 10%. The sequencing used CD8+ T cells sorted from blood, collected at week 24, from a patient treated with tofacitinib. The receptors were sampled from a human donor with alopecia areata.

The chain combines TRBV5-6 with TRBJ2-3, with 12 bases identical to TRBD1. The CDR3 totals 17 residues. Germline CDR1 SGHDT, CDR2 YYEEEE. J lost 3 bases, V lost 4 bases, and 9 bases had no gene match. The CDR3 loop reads CASSTGTGGVWTDTQYF. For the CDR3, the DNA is TGTGCCAGCAGCACCGGGACAGGGGGCGTTTGGACAGATACGCAGTATTTT.

The CDR3 DNA follows: TGCAGCGTTGGGCCGGCGGGGGCCACGTCGAGGTCCGGGGAGCTGTTTTTT. Translated: CSVGPAGATSRSGELFF. This chain uses TRBV29-1 with TRBJ2-2, with D possibly TRBD2 on 7 matching bases. There are 17 residues in the CDR3. V lost 4 bases and J 6 bases, leaving 24 bases between the germline ends. CDR1 is SQVTM and CDR2 is ANQGSEA in the germline V gene.

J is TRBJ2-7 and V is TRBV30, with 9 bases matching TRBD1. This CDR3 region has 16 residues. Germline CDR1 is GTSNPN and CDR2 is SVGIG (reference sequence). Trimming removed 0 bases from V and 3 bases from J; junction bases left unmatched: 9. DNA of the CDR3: TGTGCCTGGAGTGTACTCTCCCGGGACAGGGACTACGAGCAGTACTTC. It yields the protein CAWSVLSRDRDYEQYF.

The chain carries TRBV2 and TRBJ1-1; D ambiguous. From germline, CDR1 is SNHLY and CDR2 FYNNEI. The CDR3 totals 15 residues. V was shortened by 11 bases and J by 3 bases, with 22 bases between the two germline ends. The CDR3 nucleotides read TGTGCCTTAACGAGGGCCTCCCCGGCGGACACTGAAGCTTTCTTT. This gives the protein CALTRASPADTEAFF.

This CDR3 reads CASSLGQGRGYTF. The CDR3 nucleotides read TGTGCCAGCAGCTTGGGACAGGGTCGTGGCTACACCTTC. The genes are TRBV11-2 and TRBJ1-2; TRBD1 matches at 9 bases. V was pared by 3 bases and J by 7 bases, with 3 bases of the junction left unmatched. This CDR3 comprises 13 residues. The germline V gene has CDR1 SGHAT and CDR2 FQNNGV.

In DNA form, the CDR3 reads TGTGCCAGCAGTTCCCGTGGAGCGGGCTATGGCTACACCTTC. It codes for CASSSRGAGYGYTF. V is TRBV6-1 and J is TRBJ1-2; no reliable D call. Germline CDR1 and CDR2: MNHNS and SASEGT. CDR3 size: 14 residues. V was shortened by 5 bases and J by 4 bases, with 14 bases between the two germline ends.

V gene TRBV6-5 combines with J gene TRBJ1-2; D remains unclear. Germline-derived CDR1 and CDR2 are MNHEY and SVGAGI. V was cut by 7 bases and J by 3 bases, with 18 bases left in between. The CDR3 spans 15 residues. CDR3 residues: CASTKSRRIDYGYTF. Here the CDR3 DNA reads TGTGCCAGCACCAAATCTAGGAGGATCGACTATGGCTACACCTTC.

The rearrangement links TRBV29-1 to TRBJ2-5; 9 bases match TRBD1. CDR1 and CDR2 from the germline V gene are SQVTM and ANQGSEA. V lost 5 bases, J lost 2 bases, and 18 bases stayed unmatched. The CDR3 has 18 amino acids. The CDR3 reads CSVNGVIAGTGPQETQYF. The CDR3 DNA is TGCAGCGTTAACGGGGTAATAGCCGGGACAGGGCCGCAAGAGACCCAGTACTTC.

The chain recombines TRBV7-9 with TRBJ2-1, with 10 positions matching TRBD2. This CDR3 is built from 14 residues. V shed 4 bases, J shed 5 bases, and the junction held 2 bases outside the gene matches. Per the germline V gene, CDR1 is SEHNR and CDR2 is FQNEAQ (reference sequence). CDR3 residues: CASSSLAGDNEQFF. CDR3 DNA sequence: TGTGCCAGCAGCTCCCTAGCGGGGGACAATGAGCAGTTCTTC.

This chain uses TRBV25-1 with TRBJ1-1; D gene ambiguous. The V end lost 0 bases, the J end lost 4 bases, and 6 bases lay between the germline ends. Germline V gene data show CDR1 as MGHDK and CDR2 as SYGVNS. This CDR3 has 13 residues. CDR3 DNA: TGTGCCAGCAGTGAATATGTTGGCACTGAAGCTTTCTTT. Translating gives CASSEYVGTEAFF. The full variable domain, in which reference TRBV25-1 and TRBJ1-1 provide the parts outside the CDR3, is EADIYQTPRYLVIGTGKKITLECSQTMGHDKMYWYQQDPGMELHLIHYSYGVNSTEKGDLSSESTVSRIRTEHFPLTLESARPSHTSQYLCASSEYVGTEAFFGQGTRLTVV.

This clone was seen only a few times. The CDR3 region has the DNA TGCGCCAGCAGCCAAGATAGATGGGATCTAGCCAAAAACATTCAGTACTTC. Its protein product is CASSQDRWDLAKNIQYF. J is TRBJ2-4 and V is TRBV4-1; no definite D call. Between the trimmed V and J ends, which lost 0 bases and 0 bases, there was a span of 12 bases. CDR1 is MGHRA and CDR2 is YSYEKL in the germline V gene. The CDR3 extends over 17 amino acids.

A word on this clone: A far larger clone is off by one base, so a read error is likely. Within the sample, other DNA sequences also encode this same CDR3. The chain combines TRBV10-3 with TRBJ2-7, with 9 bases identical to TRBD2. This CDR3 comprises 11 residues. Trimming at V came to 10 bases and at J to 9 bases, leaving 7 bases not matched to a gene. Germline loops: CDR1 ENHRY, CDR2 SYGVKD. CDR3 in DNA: TGTGCCAGCGGCGGGGGGGGGTGGCAGTACTTC. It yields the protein CASGGGGWQYF.

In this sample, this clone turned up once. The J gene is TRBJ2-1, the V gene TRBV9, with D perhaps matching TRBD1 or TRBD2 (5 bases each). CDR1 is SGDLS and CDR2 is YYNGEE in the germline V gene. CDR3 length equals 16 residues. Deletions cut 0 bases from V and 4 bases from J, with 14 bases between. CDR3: CASSVAASGTYNEQFF. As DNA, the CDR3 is TGTGCCAGCAGCGTAGCGGCTAGTGGGACGTACAATGAGCAGTTCTTC.

CDR3 region: CASSLGAIQGDTDTQYF. The CDR3 DNA reads TGTGCCAGCAGCTTAGGCGCCATTCAGGGGGACACAGATACGCAGTATTTT. The chain recombines TRBV11-2 with TRBJ2-3, with TRBD1 matching 7 bases. J lost 2 bases, V lost 1 base, and 9 bases had no gene match. The germline V gene encodes CDR1 SGHAT and CDR2 FQNNGV. This CDR3 comprises 17 residues.

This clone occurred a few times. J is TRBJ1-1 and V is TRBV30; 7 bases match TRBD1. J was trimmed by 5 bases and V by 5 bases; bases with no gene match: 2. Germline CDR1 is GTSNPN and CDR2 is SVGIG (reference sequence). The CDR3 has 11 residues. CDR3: CAWGRGTEAFF. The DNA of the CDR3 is TGTGCCTGGGGCAGGGGGACTGAAGCTTTCTTT.

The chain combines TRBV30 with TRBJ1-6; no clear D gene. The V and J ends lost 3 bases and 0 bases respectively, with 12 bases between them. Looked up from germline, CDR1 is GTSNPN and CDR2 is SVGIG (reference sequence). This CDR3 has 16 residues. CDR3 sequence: CAWSQGFSSYNSPLHF. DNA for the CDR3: TGTGCCTGGAGCCAAGGATTCAGCTCCTATAATTCACCCCTCCACTTT.

CDR3 DNA: TGTGCCACCAGCAGGACCCCGGGACCTGATCAGCCCCAGCATTTT. Its translation: CATSRTPGPDQPQHF. The V call is TRBV15, the J call TRBJ1-5, with D perhaps matching TRBD1 (5 bases). The CDR3 loop spans 15 amino acids. Germline V gene sequence: CDR1 LNHNV, CDR2 YYDKDF (reference sequence). Deletions cut 3 bases from V and 5 bases from J, with 14 bases between.

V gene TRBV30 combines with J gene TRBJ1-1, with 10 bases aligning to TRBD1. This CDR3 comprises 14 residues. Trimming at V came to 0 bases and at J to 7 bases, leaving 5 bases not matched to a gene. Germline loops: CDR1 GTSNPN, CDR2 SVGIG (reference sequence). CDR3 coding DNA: TGTGCCTGGAGTGTGGGACAGGGGCTTTTTGAAGCTTTCTTT. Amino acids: CAWSVGQGLFEAFF.

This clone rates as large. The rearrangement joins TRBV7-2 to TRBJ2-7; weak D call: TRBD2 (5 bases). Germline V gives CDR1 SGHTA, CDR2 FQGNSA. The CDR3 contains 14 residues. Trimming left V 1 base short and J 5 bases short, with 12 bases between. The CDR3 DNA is TGTGCCAGCAGCTTAGGAGGGTCGTGGGACGAGCAGTACTTC. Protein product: CASSLGGSWDEQYF.

CDR3: CASSLLDGGLIGYTF. CDR3 DNA sequence: TGTGCCAGCAGCCTCTTGGACGGAGGGCTGATTGGCTACACCTTC. The rearrangement joins TRBV7-9 to TRBJ1-2; D not resolved. V lost 5 bases and J lost 7, with 20 bases in between. The CDR3 totals 15 residues. CDR1 SEHNR and CDR2 FQNEAQ come from the germline V gene (reference sequence).

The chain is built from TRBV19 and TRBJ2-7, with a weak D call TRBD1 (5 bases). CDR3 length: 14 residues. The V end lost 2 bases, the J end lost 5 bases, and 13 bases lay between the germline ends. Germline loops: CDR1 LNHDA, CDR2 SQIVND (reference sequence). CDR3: CASSIPGIMNEQYF. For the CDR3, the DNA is TGTGCCAGTAGTATACCAGGGATAATGAACGAGCAGTACTTC.

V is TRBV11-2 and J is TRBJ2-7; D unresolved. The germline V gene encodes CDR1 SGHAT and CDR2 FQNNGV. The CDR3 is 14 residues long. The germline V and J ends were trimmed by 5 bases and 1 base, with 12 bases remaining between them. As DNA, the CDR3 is TGTGCCAGCAGCCCGGAGCCCTCTTCCTACGAGCAGTACTTC. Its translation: CASSPEPSSYEQYF.

The CDR3: CATRLSGANVLTF. The DNA of the CDR3 is TGTGCCACCCGCCTGTCCGGGGCCAACGTCCTGACTTTC. V gene TRBV15 combines with J gene TRBJ2-6; no definite D call. Looked up from germline, CDR1 is LNHNV and CDR2 is YYDKDF (reference sequence). V lost 8 bases and J 4 bases, leaving 9 bases between the germline ends. The CDR3 sequence is 13 residues long.

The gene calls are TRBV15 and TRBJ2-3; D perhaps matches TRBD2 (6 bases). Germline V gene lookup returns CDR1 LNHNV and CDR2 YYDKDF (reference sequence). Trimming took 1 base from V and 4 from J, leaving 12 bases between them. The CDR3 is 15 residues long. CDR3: CATSRARASADTQYF. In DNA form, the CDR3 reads TGTGCCACCAGCAGAGCGAGGGCTAGCGCAGATACGCAGTATTTT.